The T cell receptor (beta chain) under discussion was sequenced for a study of T cell responses to AZD1222 COVID-19 vaccine. The repertoire was sequenced with immunoSEQ multiplex PCR; TCRdb's copy has only in-frame clones and lacks some. The table records about 27,000 clones, around 92% of them present only once. General observations from the study: Unmutated regions of variants are reportedly targeted by nearly half of spike-specific TCRs. White British people made up most donors, females outnumbered males, and clonal diversity was possibly underestimated. The study identified only 6 or 7 AZD1222 recipients as seropositive at baseline.

With respect to this clone: Its specificity is not known.

This sample comprised peripheral blood, obtained 28 days after the second AZD1222 dose. This clonotype was sampled from an adult who received the AZD1222 COVID-19 vaccine.

The CDR3 loop is CASSPTSGNIQYF. In nucleotides, the CDR3 is TGTGCCAGCAGCCCGACTAGCGGAAACATTCAGTACTTC. The V and J genes are TRBV12-3 or TRBV12-4 and TRBJ2-4; 9 bases fit TRBD2. The V gene end was trimmed by 6 bases and the J gene end by 6 bases; junction bases not matched to a gene: 3. The CDR3 runs 13 residues.